Each of the 8 T cell receptor beta chains below was sequenced from the same sample in a study of blood T cell repertoires in COVID-19. Assay: immunoSEQ multiplex PCR; the TCRdb copy retains only in-frame clones and omits some. The sample yields roughly 150,000 clones, more than 70% seen once. Sequencing input: PBMCs or T cells enriched from blood (not recorded which). Every receptor here comes from a man between 35 and 55 years old who had recovered from COVID-19.

The chain carries TRBV11-3 and TRBJ2-2; D might be TRBD2 (7 bases). The germline V gene encodes CDR1 SGHNT and CDR2 YENEEA. Trimming stripped 6 bases from V and 6 bases from J, with 14 bases between. The CDR3 sequence is 14 residues long. CDR3 residues: CASSAGAVAGELFF. The CDR3 bases are TGTGCCAGCAGTGCGGGGGCGGTGGCCGGGGAGCTGTTTTTT.

V usage is TRBV30 and J usage is TRBJ1-2; the D is unclear. Trimming pared 1 base from V and 4 bases from J, leaving 10 bases between. The germline V gene has CDR1 GTSNPN and CDR2 SVGIG (reference sequence). The CDR3 has 13 amino acids. Written as DNA, the CDR3 is TGTGCCTGGAGTGAAACGGGGATCTATGGCTACACCTTC. As protein: CAWSETGIYGYTF.

This clone was seen a single time. The chain uses TRBV30 and TRBJ2-7; 7 positions match TRBD1. CDR1 and CDR2 (germline): GTSNPN, SVGIG (reference sequence). This CDR3 has 15 residues. V was pared by 2 bases and J by 3 bases, with 10 bases of the junction left unmatched. Written as DNA, the CDR3 is TGTGCCTGGAGTAAACCGGGACAGACTTTCTACGAGCAGTACTTC. The encoded protein is CAWSKPGQTFYEQYF.

The chain joins TRBV5-8 to TRBJ1-5; D gene unclear. The CDR3 length is 14 residues. V lost 2 bases and J 7 bases, leaving 13 bases between the germline ends. Germline V gene data show CDR1 as SGHTS and CDR2 as YDEGEE. CDR3 in amino acids: CASSLEQTGQPQHF. In nucleotides, the CDR3 is TGTGCCAGCAGCTTAGAACAGACGGGACAGCCCCAGCATTTT.

This clone appeared a few times. This rearrangement joins TRBV6-5 to TRBJ2-7; D not resolved. The V gene's germline CDR1 is MNHEY and CDR2 SVGAGI. The CDR3 is 12 amino acids. The ends were cut back, 6 bases at V and 5 bases at J, with 11 bases in the middle. The CDR3 nucleotides read TGTGCCAGCAGGCAGGTAGGCAACGAGCAGTACTTC. Protein sequence: CASRQVGNEQYF.

The chain couples TRBV3-1 (or the pseudogene TRBV3-2) to TRBJ2-5; 7 bases fit TRBD2. This CDR3 contains 16 residues. The V segment lost 4 bases and the J segment 2 bases; nucleotides outside the gene matches: 10. Germline lookup yields CDR1 LGHDT and CDR2 YNNKEL (reference sequence). As DNA, the CDR3 is TGTGCCAGCAGCCCAGGGAATGGGGGGGGACAAGAGACCCAGTACTTC. Its translation is CASSPGNGGGQETQYF.

This clone has a handful of counts. The chain has TRBV6-5 and TRBJ1-1; possibly TRBD1 for D (6 bases). This CDR3 is 14 amino acids long. Germline V lookup: CDR1 MNHEY, CDR2 SVGAGI. The V end lost 6 bases, the J end lost 2 bases, and 13 bases lay between the germline ends. CDR3 DNA: TGTGCCAGCAGGGAGGACAGTTTCAACACTGAAGCTTTCTTT. Its protein is CASREDSFNTEAFF.

DNA for the CDR3: TGTGCCATCGGGGGGGGACTCCGCACAGATACGCAGTATTTT. The encoded protein is CAIGGGLRTDTQYF. The rearrangement uses TRBV10-3 and TRBJ2-3, with 7 bases lining up with TRBD2. Per the germline V gene, CDR1 is ENHRY and CDR2 is SYGVKD. V gave up 8 bases and J gave up 1 base; unmatched junction bases: 6. The CDR3 spans 14 residues.